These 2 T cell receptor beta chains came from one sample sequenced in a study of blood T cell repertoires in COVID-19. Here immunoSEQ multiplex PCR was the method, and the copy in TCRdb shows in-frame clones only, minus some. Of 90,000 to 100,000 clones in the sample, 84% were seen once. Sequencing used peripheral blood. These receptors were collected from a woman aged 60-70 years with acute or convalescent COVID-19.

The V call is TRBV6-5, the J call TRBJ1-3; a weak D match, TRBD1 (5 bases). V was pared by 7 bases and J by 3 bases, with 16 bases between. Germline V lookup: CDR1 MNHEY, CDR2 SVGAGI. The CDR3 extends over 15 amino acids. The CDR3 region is CASTGGGAGGNTIYF. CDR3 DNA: TGTGCCAGCACCGGCGGAGGGGCGGGTGGAAACACCATATATTTT.

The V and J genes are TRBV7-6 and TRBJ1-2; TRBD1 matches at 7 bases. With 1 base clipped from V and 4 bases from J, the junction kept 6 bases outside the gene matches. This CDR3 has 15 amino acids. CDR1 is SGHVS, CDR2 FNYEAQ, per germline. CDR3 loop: CASSLDGQDSYGYTF. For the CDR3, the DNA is TGTGCCAGCAGCTTAGACGGACAGGATAGCTATGGCTACACCTTC.